The T cell receptor (beta chain) described here comes from a study of CD8 T cells in Susac syndrome. V lost 3 bases and J 7 bases, leaving 16 bases between the germline ends. This CDR3 comprises 14 residues. Germline V gene data show CDR1 as DFQATT and CDR2 as SNEGSKA (reference sequence). It was with random hexamers that roughly 0.45 to 1 ug RNA was reverse transcribed. Amplification of the TCR beta CDR3 was carried out by immunoSEQ multiplex PCR, which spanned a total of 54 Vbeta and 13 Jbeta segments. TCRdb redid the calling of the immunoSEQ multiplex PCR reads with MiXCR, one entry per CDR3 protein. The sample holds 190,000 or so distinct CDR3 sequences; roughly 94% are singletons and the top ten take about 0.08%. Sequencing of TCR beta was performed on blood CD8+ T cells and on blood CD4+ T cells.

Sample: CD4+ T cells from PBMCs. This rearrangement joins TRBV20-1 to TRBJ2-1; D is perhaps TRBD1 (5 bases). The receptor comes from a human donor with multiple sclerosis. CDR3 in DNA: TGCAGTGCTAGTTCTGGGCAGGGTCTTAATGAGCAGTTCTTC. This translates into CSASSGQGLNEQFF.